This TCR beta chain was recovered during a study of tumor-infiltrating lymphocytes in primary liver carcinoma. TCR beta cDNA came from approximately 490 ng total RNA, primed with a constant-region primer. Sequencing libraries for TCR beta derived from three nested multiplex PCR rounds that used slightly modified ARM-PCR. Both of the initial two PCR rounds ran for roughly 10 cycles and employed TRBV1-TRBV30 forward primers alongside a C-beta reverse primer. In TCRdb, the multiplex PCR reads were re-called with MiXCR into one record per CDR3 protein. This table holds 150,000 to 200,000 distinct CDR3 sequences, 65% found once. CDR1 is SEHNR and CDR2 is FQNEAQ in the germline V gene (reference sequence). The CDR3 covers 11 residues. Of note for this clonotype: Being one base from a much bigger clone, this may be a read error.

They got blood RNA out of unsorted whole blood and also pulled out germline DNA. The rearrangement links TRBV7-9 to TRBJ2-7, with D uncertain. The source is a woman between 55 and 75 years old with primary liver carcinoma and hepatitis B virus infection. The sample was peripheral blood. CDR3 in DNA: TGTGCCAGCAGCTTTGGAGTTGAGCAGCACTTC. Protein sequence: CASSFGVEQHF.